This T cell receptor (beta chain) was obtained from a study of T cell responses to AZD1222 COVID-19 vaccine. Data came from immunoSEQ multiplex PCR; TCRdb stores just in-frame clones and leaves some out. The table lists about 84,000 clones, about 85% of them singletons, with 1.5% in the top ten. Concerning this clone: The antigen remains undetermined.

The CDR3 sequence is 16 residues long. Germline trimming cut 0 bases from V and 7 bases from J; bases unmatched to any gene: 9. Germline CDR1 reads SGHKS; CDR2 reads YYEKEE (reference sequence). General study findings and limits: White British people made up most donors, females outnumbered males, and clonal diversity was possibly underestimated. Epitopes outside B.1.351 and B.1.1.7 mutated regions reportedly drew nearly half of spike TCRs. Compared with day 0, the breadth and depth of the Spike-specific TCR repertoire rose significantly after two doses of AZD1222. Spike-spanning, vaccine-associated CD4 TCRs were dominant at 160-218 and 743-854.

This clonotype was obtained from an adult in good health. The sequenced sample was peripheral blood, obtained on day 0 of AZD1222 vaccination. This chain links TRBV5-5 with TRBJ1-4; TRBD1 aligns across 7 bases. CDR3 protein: CASSLARQGGTEKLFF. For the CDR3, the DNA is TGTGCCAGCAGCTTGGCCCGACAGGGCGGAACTGAAAAACTGTTTTTT. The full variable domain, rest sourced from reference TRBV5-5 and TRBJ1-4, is DAGVTQSPTHLIKTRGQQVTLRCSPISGHKSVSWYQQVLGQGPQFIFQYYEKEERGRGNFPDRFSARQFPNYSSELNVNALLLGDSALYLCASSLARQGGTEKLFFGSGTQLSVL.